The entry below gives a single T cell receptor beta chain sequence along with its context. The data stem from a study of shared T cell receptors in the human thymus. Clones were read by immunoSEQ multiplex PCR, and TCRdb kept only the in-frame ones, dropping some. The repertoire includes over 60,000 clones, roughly 95% of them detected once, and roughly 0.033% sits in the top ten. The source material was thymocytes. The source is a human donor.

CDR3 loop: CASSELGGGQGNGTF. As DNA, the CDR3 is TGTGCCAGCAGTGAACTGGGTGGAGGACAGGGGAATGGAACCTTC. The chain recombines TRBV6-1 with TRBJ1-2; TRBD1 aligns across 9 bases. Trimming took 2 bases from V and 14 from J; bases not matched to a gene: 15. CDR3 size: 15 residues. Germline V gene data show CDR1 as MNHNS and CDR2 as SASEGT.